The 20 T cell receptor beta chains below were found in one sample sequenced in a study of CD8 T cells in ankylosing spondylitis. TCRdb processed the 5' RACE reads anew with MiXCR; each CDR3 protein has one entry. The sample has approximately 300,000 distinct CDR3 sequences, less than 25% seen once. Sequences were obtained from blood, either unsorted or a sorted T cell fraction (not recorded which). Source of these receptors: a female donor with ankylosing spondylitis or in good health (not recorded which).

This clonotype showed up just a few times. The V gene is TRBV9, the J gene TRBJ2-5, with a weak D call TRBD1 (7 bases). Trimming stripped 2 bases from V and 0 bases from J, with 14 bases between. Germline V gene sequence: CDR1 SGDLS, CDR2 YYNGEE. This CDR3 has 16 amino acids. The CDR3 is CASSVSPGGYQETQYF. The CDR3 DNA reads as TGTGCCAGCAGCGTTTCGCCAGGGGGGTACCAAGAGACCCAGTACTTC.

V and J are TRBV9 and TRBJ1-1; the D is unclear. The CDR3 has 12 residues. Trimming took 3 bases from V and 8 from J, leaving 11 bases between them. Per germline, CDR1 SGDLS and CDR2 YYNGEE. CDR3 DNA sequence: TGTGCCAGCAGCGCTACGGACCGAGAAGCTTTCTTT. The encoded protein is CASSATDREAFF.

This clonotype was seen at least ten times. CDR3 coding DNA: TGCAGCGTTCAGGGGACAGGAGTTCATGGCCTTTCCTACAATGAGCAGTTCTTC. This gives the protein CSVQGTGVHGLSYNEQFF. The V gene is TRBV29-1, the J gene TRBJ2-1, with 8 bases lining up with TRBD1. The V segment lost 5 bases and the J segment 1 base; nucleotides outside the gene matches: 16. The germline CDR1 and CDR2 sequences are SQVTM and ANQGSEA. The CDR3 sequence is 18 residues long.

CDR3 amino acids: CSSSGSGGNEQFF. CDR3 coding DNA: TGCAGTTCAAGCGGGAGCGGGGGGAATGAGCAGTTCTTC. The J gene is TRBJ2-1, the V gene TRBV20-1; 9 bases match TRBD2. Germline CDR1 DFQATT, CDR2 SNEGSKA (reference sequence). V gave up 8 bases and J gave up 7 bases; unmatched junction bases: 9. The CDR3 has 13 residues.

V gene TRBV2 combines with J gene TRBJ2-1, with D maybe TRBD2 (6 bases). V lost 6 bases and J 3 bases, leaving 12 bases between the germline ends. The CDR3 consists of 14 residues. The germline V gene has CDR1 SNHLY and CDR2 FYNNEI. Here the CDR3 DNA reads TGTGCCAGCAGGAGGGGACTTATCTACAATGAGCAGTTCTTC. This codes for CASRRGLIYNEQFF. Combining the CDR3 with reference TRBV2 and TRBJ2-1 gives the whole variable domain EPEVTQTPSHQVTQMGQEVILRCVPISNHLYFYWYRQILGQKVEFLVSFYNNEISEKSEIFDDQFSVERPDGSNFTLKIRSTKLEDSAMYFCASRRGLIYNEQFFGPGTRLTVL.

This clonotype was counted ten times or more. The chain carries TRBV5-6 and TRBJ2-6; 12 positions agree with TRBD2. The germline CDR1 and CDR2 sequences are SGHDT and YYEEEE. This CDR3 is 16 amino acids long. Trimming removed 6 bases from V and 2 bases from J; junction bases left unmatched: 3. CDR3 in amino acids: CASNPSGRAGANVLTF. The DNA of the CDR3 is TGTGCCAGCAACCCTAGCGGGAGGGCTGGGGCCAACGTCCTGACTTTC.

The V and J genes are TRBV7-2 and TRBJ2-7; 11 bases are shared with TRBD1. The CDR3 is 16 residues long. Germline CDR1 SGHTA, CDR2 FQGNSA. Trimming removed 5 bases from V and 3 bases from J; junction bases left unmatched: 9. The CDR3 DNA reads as TGTGCCAGCAGCCCCCGCGGGACAGGGGGAAGCTACGAGCAGTACTTC. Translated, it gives CASSPRGTGGSYEQYF.

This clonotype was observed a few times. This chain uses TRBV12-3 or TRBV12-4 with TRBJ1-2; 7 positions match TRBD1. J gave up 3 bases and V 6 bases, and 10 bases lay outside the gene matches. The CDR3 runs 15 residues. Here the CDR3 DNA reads TGTGCCAGCAGAAGACAGGGCGGACCGGACTATGGCTACACCTTC. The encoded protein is CASRRQGGPDYGYTF.

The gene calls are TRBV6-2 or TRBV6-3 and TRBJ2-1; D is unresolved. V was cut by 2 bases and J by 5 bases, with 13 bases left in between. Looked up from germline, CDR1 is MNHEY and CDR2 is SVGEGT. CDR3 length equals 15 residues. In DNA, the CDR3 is TGTGCCAGCAGTTACGGTTTGCGGCTTAACAATGAGCAGTTCTTC. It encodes CASSYGLRLNNEQFF.

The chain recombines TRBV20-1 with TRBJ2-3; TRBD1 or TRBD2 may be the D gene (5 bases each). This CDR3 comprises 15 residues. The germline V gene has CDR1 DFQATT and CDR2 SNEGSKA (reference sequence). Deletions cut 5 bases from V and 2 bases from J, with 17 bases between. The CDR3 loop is CSAPETGGFTDTQYF. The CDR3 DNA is TGCAGTGCTCCCGAAACAGGAGGCTTCACAGATACGCAGTATTTT.

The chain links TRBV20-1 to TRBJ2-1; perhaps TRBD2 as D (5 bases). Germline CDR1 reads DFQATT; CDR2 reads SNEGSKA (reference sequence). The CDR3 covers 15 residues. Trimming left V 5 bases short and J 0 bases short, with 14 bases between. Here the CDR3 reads CSAPPGDSSYNEQFF. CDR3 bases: TGCAGTGCTCCCCCCGGGGATAGCTCCTACAATGAGCAGTTCTTC.

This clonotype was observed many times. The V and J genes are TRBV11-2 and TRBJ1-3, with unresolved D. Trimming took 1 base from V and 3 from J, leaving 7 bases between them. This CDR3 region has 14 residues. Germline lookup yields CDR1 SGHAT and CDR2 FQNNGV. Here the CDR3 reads CASSLASIGNTIYF. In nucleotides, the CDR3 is TGTGCCAGCAGCTTAGCAAGCATTGGAAACACCATATATTTT.

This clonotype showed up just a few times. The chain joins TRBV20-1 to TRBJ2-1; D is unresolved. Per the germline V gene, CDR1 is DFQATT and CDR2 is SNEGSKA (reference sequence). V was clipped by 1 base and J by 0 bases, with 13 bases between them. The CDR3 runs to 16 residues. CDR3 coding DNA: TGCAGTGCTAGAGCTTGGGGTATGATCTCCTACAATGAGCAGTTCTTC. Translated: CSARAWGMISYNEQFF.

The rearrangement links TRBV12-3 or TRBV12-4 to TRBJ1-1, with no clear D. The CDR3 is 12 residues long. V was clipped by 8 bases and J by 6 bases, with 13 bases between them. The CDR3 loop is CASLITISEAFF. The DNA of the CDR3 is TGTGCCAGCCTCATCACGATATCTGAAGCTTTCTTT.

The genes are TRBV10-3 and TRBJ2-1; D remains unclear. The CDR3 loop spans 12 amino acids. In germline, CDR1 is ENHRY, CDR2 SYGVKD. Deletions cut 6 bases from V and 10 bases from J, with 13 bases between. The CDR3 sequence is CAISALSEEQFF. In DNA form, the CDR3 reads TGTGCCATCAGCGCTCTTTCCGAGGAGCAGTTCTTC.

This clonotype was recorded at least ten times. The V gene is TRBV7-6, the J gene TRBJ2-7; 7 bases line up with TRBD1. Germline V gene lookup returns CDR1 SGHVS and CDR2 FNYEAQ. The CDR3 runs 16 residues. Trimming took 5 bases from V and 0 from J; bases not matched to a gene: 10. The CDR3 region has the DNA TGTGCCAGCAGCCCGAGACAGGGTAAAAGCTCCTACGAGCAGTACTTC. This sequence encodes CASSPRQGKSSYEQYF.

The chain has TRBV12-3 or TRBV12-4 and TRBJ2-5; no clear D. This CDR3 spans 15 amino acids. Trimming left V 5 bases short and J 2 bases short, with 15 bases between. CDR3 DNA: TGTGCCAGCAGTCCGGTCGGCAGCAAACAAGAGACCCAGTACTTC. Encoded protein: CASSPVGSKQETQYF.

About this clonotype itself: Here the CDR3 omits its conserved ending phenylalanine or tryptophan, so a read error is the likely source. The CDR3, as DNA: TGCAGTGCTACCCGGGACCCTCATCGGGCGGAGACCCAGTACTTA. Protein product: CSATRDPHRAETQYL. The V gene is TRBV20-1, the J gene TRBJ2-5; D may match TRBD1 or TRBD2 (5 bases each). The germline CDR1 and CDR2 sequences are DFQATT and SNEGSKA (reference sequence). The CDR3 runs to 15 residues. V was shortened by 4 bases and J by 5 bases, with 20 bases between the two germline ends.

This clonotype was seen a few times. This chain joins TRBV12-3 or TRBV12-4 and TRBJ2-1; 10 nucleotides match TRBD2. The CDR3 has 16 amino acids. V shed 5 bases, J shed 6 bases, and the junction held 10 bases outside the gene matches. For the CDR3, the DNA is TGTGCCAGCAGTCGCCGACAAATAGCGGGAGGCAATGAGCAGTTCTTC. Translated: CASSRRQIAGGNEQFF.

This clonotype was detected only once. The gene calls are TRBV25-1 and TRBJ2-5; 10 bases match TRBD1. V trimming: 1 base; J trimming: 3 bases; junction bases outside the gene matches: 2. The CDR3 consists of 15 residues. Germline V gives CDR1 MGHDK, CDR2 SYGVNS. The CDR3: CASSEWGQGKETQYF. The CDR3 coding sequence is TGTGCCAGCAGTGAATGGGGACAGGGGAAAGAGACCCAGTACTTC.